This entry lists 15 T cell receptor beta chains sequenced from one sample in a study of CD8+CD57+ T cells in acquired aplastic anemia. Patients sequenced had flow cytometry evidence of CD8+CD57+ cell expansion. CDR3 and TCR beta VDJ profiling relied on a genomic DNA template. TCRdb reprocessed the reads with MiXCR, giving one entry per CDR3 protein. This sample yields under 200,000 distinct CDR3 sequences, of which less than 60% are seen a single time; around 1.8% belongs to the top ten. The sequenced sample consisted of sorted CD4+, CD8+, or CD8+CD57+ T cells (not recorded which) from PBMCs. The receptors derive from a human donor with aplastic anemia.

The V gene is TRBV25-1, the J gene TRBJ2-1; 10 bases agree with TRBD2. The trim removed 3 bases at V and 6 bases at J, leaving 8 bases unmatched. The CDR3 sequence is 16 residues long. Looked up from germline, CDR1 is MGHDK and CDR2 is SYGVNS. CDR3 amino acids: CASSDQAGGKFNEQFF. CDR3 in DNA: TGTGCCAGCAGTGACCAAGCGGGAGGGAAATTCAATGAGCAGTTCTTC.

This chain links TRBV15 with TRBJ2-3; weak D call: TRBD2 (7 bases). Per germline, CDR1 LNHNV and CDR2 YYDKDF (reference sequence). V was trimmed by 5 bases and J by 1 base, leaving 13 bases between them. This CDR3 spans 15 amino acids. The chain's CDR3 is CATSLGGAGTDTQYF. The CDR3 DNA follows: TGTGCCACCAGCTTGGGGGGGGCCGGCACAGATACGCAGTATTTT.

This chain joins TRBV20-1 and TRBJ1-4; D might be TRBD1 (5 bases). The CDR3 runs to 14 residues. Per germline, CDR1 DFQATT and CDR2 SNEGSKA (reference sequence). With 1 base removed from V and 6 bases from J, the gap between germline ends came to 12 bases. The CDR3 reads CSARVGAGHEKLFF. Written as DNA, the CDR3 is TGCAGTGCTAGAGTTGGGGCGGGCCATGAAAAACTGTTTTTT.

In its sample, this clonotype was seen many times. J is TRBJ1-6 and V is TRBV12-3 or TRBV12-4; the D gene is possibly TRBD1 (5 bases). CDR3 size: 14 residues. V was pared by 5 bases and J by 5 bases, with 10 bases between. The chain's CDR3 is CASSLGGDNSPLHF. In DNA form, the CDR3 reads TGTGCCAGCAGTCTTGGGGGGGATAATTCACCCCTCCACTTT.

This clonotype was recorded at least ten times. The chain combines TRBV6-1 with TRBJ1-3; the match to TRBD1 covers 9 bases. V shed 7 bases, J shed 1 base, and the junction held 5 bases outside the gene matches. This CDR3 region has 15 residues. The germline CDR1 and CDR2 sequences are MNHNS and SASEGT. As DNA, the CDR3 is TGTGCCAGCACCCGGGACAGGGTGTCTGGAAACACCATATATTTT. It is translated as CASTRDRVSGNTIYF.

This clonotype was detected only a few times. The chain links TRBV10-3 to TRBJ2-3; 11 bases agree with TRBD2. CDR1 and CDR2 (germline): ENHRY, SYGVKD. There are 14 residues in the CDR3. After removal of 10 bases from V and 5 bases from J, the junction contained 8 bases not matched to a gene. The CDR3: CATRTSGLVDTQYF. The CDR3 region has the DNA TGTGCCACCCGGACTAGCGGGCTGGTAGATACGCAGTATTTT.

In this sample, this clonotype turned up a few times. The chain joins TRBV15 to TRBJ2-7; D call uncertain. This CDR3 spans 13 amino acids. The V end was cut by 3 bases, the J end by 3 bases, with 9 bases between. Germline lookup yields CDR1 LNHNV and CDR2 YYDKDF (reference sequence). In DNA, the CDR3 is TGTGCCACCAGCAGGAAATCGGGCTACGAGCAGTACTTC. Translation gives CATSRKSGYEQYF.

Comment on this clonotype: A much larger clonotype is one base distant, so this may be a read error. The conserved final phenylalanine or tryptophan is absent from the CDR3, which likely points to a read error. The chain is built from TRBV6-2 or TRBV6-3 and TRBJ1-6; 9 positions agree with TRBD1. V lost 6 bases, J lost 5 bases, and 14 bases stayed unmatched. CDR1 MNHEY and CDR2 SVGEGT come from the germline V gene. The CDR3 is made up of 18 amino acids. CDR3 loop: CASSHSTLGQGNNSPLHL. CDR3 sequence (DNA): TGTGCCAGCAGCCACTCGACGTTAGGACAGGGGAATAATTCACCCCTCCACCTT.

This chain connects TRBV10-3 to TRBJ2-3; D unresolved. The germline CDR1 and CDR2 sequences are ENHRY and SYGVKD. V lost 2 bases, J lost 5 bases, and 2 bases lay in between. The CDR3 loop spans 11 amino acids. CDR3 nucleotides: TGTGCCATCAGTGAGATAGATACGCAGTATTTT. Protein product: CAISEIDTQYF.

The gene calls are TRBV7-4 and TRBJ2-1; D is uncertain. The V and J ends lost 6 bases and 7 bases respectively, with 22 bases between them. Germline lookup yields CDR1 SGHVT and CDR2 SQSDAQ. The CDR3 loop spans 16 amino acids. CDR3 sequence reads: CASSDKAARWTNEQFF. The CDR3 coding sequence is TGTGCCAGCAGTGATAAGGCGGCTAGATGGACGAATGAGCAGTTCTTC.

The V and J genes are TRBV10-1 and TRBJ2-1; the match to TRBD1 covers 8 bases. The CDR3 runs 16 residues. V was pared by 5 bases and J by 3 bases, with 9 bases of the junction left unmatched. CDR1 and CDR2 (germline): WNHNN, SYGVQD (reference sequence). The CDR3 protein is CASSLTGTGDYNEQFF. For the CDR3, the DNA is TGCGCCAGCAGTTTAACCGGGACAGGAGACTACAATGAGCAGTTCTTC.

This clonotype occurred many times. This sequence joins TRBV20-1 and TRBJ1-2; tentative D call: TRBD1 (5 bases). Germline V gene sequence: CDR1 DFQATT, CDR2 SNEGSKA (reference sequence). This CDR3 has 17 amino acids. Trimming took 0 bases from V and 4 from J, leaving 21 bases between them. DNA for the CDR3: TGCAGTGCTAGAGATCCCCCCACAGACGTAGGGGCCTATGGCTACACCTTC. It codes for CSARDPPTDVGAYGYTF.

This clonotype was picked up one time. CDR3: CASSELTANEKLFF. In nucleotides, the CDR3 is TGTGCCAGCAGTGAGTTGACAGCTAATGAAAAACTGTTTTTT. The chain uses TRBV2 and TRBJ1-4; the D gene is possibly TRBD1 (5 bases). Trimming removed 3 bases at V and 3 bases at J, with 8 bases between. Germline loops: CDR1 SNHLY, CDR2 FYNNEI. The CDR3 contains 14 residues.

The chain links TRBV15 to TRBJ1-1; 10 bases align to TRBD1. The CDR3 has 17 residues. CDR1 is LNHNV and CDR2 is YYDKDF in the germline V gene (reference sequence). V was pared by 8 bases and J by 1 base, with 13 bases of the junction left unmatched. The CDR3 DNA is TGTGCCACCGGATCCACGCGGACAGGGGGACAGAACACTGAAGCTTTCTTT. Residues: CATGSTRTGGQNTEAFF.

This rearrangement joins TRBV2 to TRBJ2-3, with 10 bases that match TRBD2. Germline V gene data show CDR1 as SNHLY and CDR2 as FYNNEI. V dropped 6 bases and J dropped 2; count of bases not matched to a gene: 5. The length of the CDR3 is 15 residues. The CDR3 DNA sequence: TGTGCCAGCAGCGTTAGCGGGAGGTTCACAGATACGCAGTATTTT. Its protein is CASSVSGRFTDTQYF.